This T cell receptor beta chain was profiled in a study of blood T cell repertoires in COVID-19. Across the study: Samples representing acute and convalescent COVID-19 were sourced from the United States, Italy and Spain.

V gave up 6 bases and J gave up 1 base, with 12 bases separating them. The germline gives CDR1 MNHEY, CDR2 SVGAGI. The CDR3 runs 14 residues. Per the study methods: Scientists estimated how many nucleated cells there were by amplifying reference gene primers. Sequencing used immunoSEQ multiplex PCR; TCRdb keeps in-frame clones, though not all of them. That table supplies the V and J calls and clone size; D and trimming were determined from the DNA. The table includes 200,000 to 250,000 clones, 80% detected once. Researchers sorted participants into cohorts using their self-reported clinical history. The receptor's source is a woman aged 40 to 55 with acute COVID-19. The genes are TRBV6-5 and TRBJ2-5; TRBD1 might be the D (6 bases). The source material was PBMCs or T cells enriched from blood (not recorded which). The CDR3 here is CASRPQGIQETQYF. CDR3 nucleotides: TGTGCCAGCAGGCCTCAGGGGATCCAAGAGACCCAGTACTTC.